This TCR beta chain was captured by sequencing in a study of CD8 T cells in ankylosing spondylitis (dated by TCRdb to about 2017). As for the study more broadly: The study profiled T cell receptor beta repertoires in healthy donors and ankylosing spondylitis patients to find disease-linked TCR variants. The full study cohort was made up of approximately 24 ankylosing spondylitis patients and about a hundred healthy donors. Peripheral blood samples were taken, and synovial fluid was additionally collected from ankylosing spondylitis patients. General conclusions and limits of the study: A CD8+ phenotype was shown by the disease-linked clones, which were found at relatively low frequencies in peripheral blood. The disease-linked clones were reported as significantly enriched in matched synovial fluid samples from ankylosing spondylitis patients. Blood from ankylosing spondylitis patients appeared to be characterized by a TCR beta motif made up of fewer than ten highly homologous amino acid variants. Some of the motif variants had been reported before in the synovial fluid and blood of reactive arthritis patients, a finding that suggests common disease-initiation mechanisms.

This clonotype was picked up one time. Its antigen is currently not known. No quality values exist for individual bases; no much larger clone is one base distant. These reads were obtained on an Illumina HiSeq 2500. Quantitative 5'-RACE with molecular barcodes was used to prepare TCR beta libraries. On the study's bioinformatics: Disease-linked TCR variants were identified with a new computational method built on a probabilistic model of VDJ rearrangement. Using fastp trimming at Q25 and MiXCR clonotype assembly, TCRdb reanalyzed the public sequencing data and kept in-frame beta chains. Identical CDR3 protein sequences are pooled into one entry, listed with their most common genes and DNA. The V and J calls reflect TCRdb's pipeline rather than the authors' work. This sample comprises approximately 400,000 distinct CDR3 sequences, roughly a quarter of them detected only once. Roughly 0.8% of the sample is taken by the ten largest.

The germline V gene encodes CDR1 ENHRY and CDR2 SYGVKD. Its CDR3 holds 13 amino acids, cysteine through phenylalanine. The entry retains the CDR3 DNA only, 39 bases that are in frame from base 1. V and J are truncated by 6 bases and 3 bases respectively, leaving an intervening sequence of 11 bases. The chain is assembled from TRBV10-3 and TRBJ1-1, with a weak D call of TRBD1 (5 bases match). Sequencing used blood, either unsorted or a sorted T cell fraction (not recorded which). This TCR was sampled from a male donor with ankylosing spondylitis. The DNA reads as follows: TGTGCCATCAGCGCCGGGGGGGACACTGAAGCTTTCTTT. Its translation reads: CAISAGGDTEAFF.